The sequence of this T cell receptor beta chain was determined in a study of T cell responses to AZD1222 COVID-19 vaccine (dated by TCRdb to about 2021). About the full investigation: AZD1222 recipients with second doses at about 4 weeks or about 12 weeks were pooled, because spike-specific TCR depth and breadth did not differ between schedules. A total of roughly 240 trial participants underwent TCR sequencing, of whom some 210 received two doses of AZD1222 and approximately 25 received two doses of the MenACWY control vaccine. Trial participants were enrolled into age subgroups of 18-55, 56-69 and 70-plus years, which contained around 150, 29 and 61 TCR-sequenced participants, respectively. Study-wide conclusions, independent of this receptor: Conclusions about previously exposed vaccinees are limited because only a handful of AZD1222 recipients were SARS-CoV-2 seropositive at baseline. Reportedly, almost half of the unique spike-specific TCRs recognized epitopes lying outside the regions that are mutated in the B.1.351 and B.1.1.7 variants. Because no day 14 peak-response samples were available, repertoires were characterized only after the peak T cell response. The whole spike protein was spanned by vaccine-associated CD4 TCRs, and dominant responses were seen in regions 160-218 and 743-854. After two AZD1222 doses, spike-specific TCR breadth and depth were significantly higher than at day 0 and than in MenACWY recipients. In the small 56-69-year group, the increase in depth fell short of significance, most likely because of low power. Participants were mostly white British, with more females than males. The authors suggested clonal diversity may have been underestimated.

The CDR3 regions of human TCRbeta chains were analyzed by immunosequencing. For the original study's pipeline: Repertoire TCRs were matched against a reference library of SARS-CoV-2-specific TCRs generated with the MIRA antigen-specificity platform. Breadth was defined as the fraction of unique TCRs that were SARS-CoV-2-associated, and depth was defined as the fraction of total T cells that were SARS-CoV-2-associated. Using the MIRA data, each spike-specific TCR was assigned both to the spike region to which the TCR was reactive and to a CD4 or CD8 class. Log10-transformed breadth and depth values were compared by one-way ANOVA with Sidak's multiple comparisons tests. Sourced from immuneACCESS, this table was stored by TCRdb with only in-frame sequences that have V and J called. A share of the clones is absent; for the studies checked, an unresolved V gene accounts for under half, and the remainder has no known explanation. V and J calls and clone size are given by that table; D and trimming were obtained from the DNA. The sample table records approximately 150,000 clones; roughly 91% of these occur just once. The ten largest clones take up 1.5% to 2% of the sample.

The CDR3 numbers 13 residues from cysteine through phenylalanine. This entry keeps only the CDR3 DNA: 39 bases, framed from base 1. For CDR1 and CDR2, the germline V gene lists MNHEY and SVGAGI. From V the trimming removes 5 bases and from J it removes 6 bases, while the gene matches leave 2 bases of the junction unaccounted for. This clone has a single count. It lacks a known antigen. Base qualities were left out, and no much larger clone turns up one base away. Per the publication, the time point label means: baseline before first vaccination. Vaccinee samples were obtained from the UK trials COV001 and COV002, which included a single-blind randomized controlled phase 2/3 trial of AZD1222 (ChAdOx1 nCoV-19) in healthy adults. For TCRbeta chain sequencing, PBMC samples from trial participants were taken at day 0 and at day 28 after the second dose.

Here the sequenced sample was peripheral blood, taken on day 0 of AZD1222 vaccination. The chain was built from TRBV6-5 and TRBJ1-2; 11 junctional bases match TRBD1. The sequence was collected from an adult in good health. The CDR3 in this case is CASSRTGGDGYTF. The nucleotides read TGTGCCAGCAGTCGGACAGGGGGCGATGGCTACACCTTC.